The following is a T cell receptor (beta chain) sequence with its context. Its antigen is unknown. Specified time point: cycle 4 day 1 (C4D1), after about 6 weeks of nivolumab. In every patient, relapse followed autologous stem cell transplantation, while exposure to brentuximab vedotin differed. The data derive from a study of PD-1 blockade in classical Hodgkin lymphoma. Broader study findings: What drove the repertoire differences, possibly disease activity or prior therapy, has not been defined.

Produced via immunoSEQ multiplex PCR; TCRdb's table is partial and in-frame only. The sample lists tens of thousands of clones, around 80% occurring once. The ends were cut back, 3 bases at V and 2 bases at J, with 11 bases in the middle. Germline CDR1 is KGHSH and CDR2 is LQKENI. The CDR3 contains 14 residues. The chain links TRBV18 to TRBJ2-7; D is undetermined. The sequence was obtained from a human donor with classical Hodgkin lymphoma. This specimen consisted of peripheral blood mononuclear cells (PBMCs), obtained before the fourth cycle of nivolumab. The CDR3 is CASSPPDMAYEQYF. In DNA, the CDR3 is TGTGCCAGCTCACCGCCCGACATGGCCTACGAGCAGTACTTC.